The clone carrying this T cell receptor beta chain was recorded only once. Its matching antigen is unknown. Trimming pared 5 bases from V and 7 bases from J, leaving 12 bases between. From germline, CDR1 is SGHVS and CDR2 FQNEAQ. The CDR3 sequence is 13 residues long. The data were taken from a study of T cell responses to AZD1222 COVID-19 vaccine. General study findings and limits: Just a handful of AZD1222 recipients were seropositive at baseline. Females made up more of the donors, who were largely white British, and clonal diversity may have come out too low.

TCRdb's copy holds only in-frame clones and misses some; the assay was immunoSEQ multiplex PCR. The profile shows some 78,000 clones, about 80% of them singletons. The sequencing used peripheral blood, collected 28 days after the second AZD1222 dose. The sequence was obtained from an adult who received the AZD1222 COVID-19 vaccine. The V gene is TRBV7-8, the J gene TRBJ2-1; the D gene is possibly TRBD1 (6 bases). This chain's CDR3 is CASSIRTGNEQFF. The CDR3 DNA sequence: TGTGCCAGCAGCATCCGAACAGGGAATGAGCAGTTCTTC.